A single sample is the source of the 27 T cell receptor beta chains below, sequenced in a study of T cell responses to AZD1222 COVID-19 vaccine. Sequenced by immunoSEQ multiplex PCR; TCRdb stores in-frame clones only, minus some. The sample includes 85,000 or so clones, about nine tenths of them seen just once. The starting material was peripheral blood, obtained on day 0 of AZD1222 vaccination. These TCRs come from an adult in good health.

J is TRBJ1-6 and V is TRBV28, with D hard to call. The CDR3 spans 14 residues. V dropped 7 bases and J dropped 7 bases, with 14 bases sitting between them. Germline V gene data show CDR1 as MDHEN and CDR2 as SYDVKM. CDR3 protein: CASTGPPGNSPLHF. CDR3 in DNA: TGTGCCAGCACCGGCCCCCCGGGAAATTCACCCCTCCACTTT.

The CDR3 region is CASSHRDRGRNGYTF. The CDR3 region has the DNA TGTGCCAGCAGCCACCGGGACAGGGGGAGGAATGGCTACACCTTC. The genes are TRBV5-6 and TRBJ1-2; TRBD1 matches at 11 bases. V shed 4 bases, J shed 6 bases, and the junction held 8 bases outside the gene matches. The CDR3 is 15 residues long. From germline, CDR1 is SGHDT and CDR2 YYEEEE.

CDR3 bases: TGTGCCAGCAGCTTAATAGCGGGAGTAACCCAGTACTTC. It yields the protein CASSLIAGVTQYF. The genes are TRBV7-8 and TRBJ2-5, with TRBD2 matching 9 bases. V shed 2 bases, J shed 8 bases, and the junction held 3 bases outside the gene matches. Germline assignment: CDR1 SGHVS and CDR2 FQNEAQ. The CDR3 runs 13 residues.

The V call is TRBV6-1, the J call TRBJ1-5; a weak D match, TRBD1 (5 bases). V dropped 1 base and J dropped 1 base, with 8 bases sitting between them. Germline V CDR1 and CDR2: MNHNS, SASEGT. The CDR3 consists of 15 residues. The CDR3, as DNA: TGTGCCAGCAGTGAAGATGGGGCCAGCAATCAGCCCCAGCATTTT. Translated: CASSEDGASNQPQHF.

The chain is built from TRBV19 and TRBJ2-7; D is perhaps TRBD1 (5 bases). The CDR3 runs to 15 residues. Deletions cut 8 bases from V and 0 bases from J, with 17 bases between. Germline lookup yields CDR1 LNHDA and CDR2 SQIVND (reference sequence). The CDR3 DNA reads TGTGCCAGTTCAGGGATGGACGGCTACTCCTACGAGCAGTACTTC. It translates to CASSGMDGYSYEQYF.

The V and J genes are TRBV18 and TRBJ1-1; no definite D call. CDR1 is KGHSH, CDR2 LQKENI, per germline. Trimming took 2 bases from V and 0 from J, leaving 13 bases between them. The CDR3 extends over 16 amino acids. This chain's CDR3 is CASSPRAPTMNTEAFF. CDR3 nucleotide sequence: TGTGCCAGCTCACCAAGGGCACCAACAATGAACACTGAAGCTTTCTTT.

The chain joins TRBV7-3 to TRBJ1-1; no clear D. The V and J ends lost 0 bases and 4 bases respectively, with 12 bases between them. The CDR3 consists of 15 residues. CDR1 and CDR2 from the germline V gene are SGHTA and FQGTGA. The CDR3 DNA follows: TGTGCCAGCAGCTTAACGCCTGGGGAGGGCACTGAAGCTTTCTTT. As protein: CASSLTPGEGTEAFF. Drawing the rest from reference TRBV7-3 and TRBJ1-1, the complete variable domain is GAGVSQTPSNKVTEKGKYVELRCDPISGHTALYWYRQSLGQGPEFLIYFQGTGAADDSGLPNDRFFAVRPEGSVSTLKIQRTERGDSAVYLCASSLTPGEGTEAFFGQGTRLTVV.

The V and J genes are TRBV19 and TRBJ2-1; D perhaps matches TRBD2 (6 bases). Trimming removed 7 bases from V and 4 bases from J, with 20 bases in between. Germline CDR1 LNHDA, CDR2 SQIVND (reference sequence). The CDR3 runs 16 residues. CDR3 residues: CASTRGKRGGYNEQFF. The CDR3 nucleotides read TGTGCCAGTACCCGAGGAAAGAGGGGAGGTTACAATGAGCAGTTCTTC.

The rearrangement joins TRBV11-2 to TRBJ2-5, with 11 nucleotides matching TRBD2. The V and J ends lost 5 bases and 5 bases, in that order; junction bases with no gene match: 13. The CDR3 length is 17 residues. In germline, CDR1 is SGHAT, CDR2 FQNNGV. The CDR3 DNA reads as TGTGCCAGCAGCAGCAGTACTAGCGGGGGTACCGCGGAGACCCAGTACTTC. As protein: CASSSSTSGGTAETQYF.

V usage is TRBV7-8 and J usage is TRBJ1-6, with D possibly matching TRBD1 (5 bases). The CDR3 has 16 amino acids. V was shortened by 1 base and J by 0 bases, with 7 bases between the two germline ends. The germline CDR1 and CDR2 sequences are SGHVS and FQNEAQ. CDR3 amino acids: CASSLGQSSYNSPLHF. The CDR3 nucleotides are TGTGCCAGCAGCTTAGGACAGAGCTCCTATAATTCACCCCTCCACTTT.

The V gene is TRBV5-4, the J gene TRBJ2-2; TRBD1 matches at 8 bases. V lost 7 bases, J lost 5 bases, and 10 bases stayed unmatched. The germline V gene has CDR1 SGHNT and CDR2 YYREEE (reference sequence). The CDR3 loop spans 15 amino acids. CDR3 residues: CASFGGQGATGELFF. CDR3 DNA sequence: TGTGCCAGCTTTGGGGGGCAGGGGGCGACCGGGGAGCTGTTTTTT.

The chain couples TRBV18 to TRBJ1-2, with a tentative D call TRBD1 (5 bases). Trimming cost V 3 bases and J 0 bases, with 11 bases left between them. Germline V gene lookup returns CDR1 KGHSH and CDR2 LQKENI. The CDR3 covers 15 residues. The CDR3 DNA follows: TGTGCCAGCTCACCGGAGGGACTGACTAACTATGGCTACACCTTC. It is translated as CASSPEGLTNYGYTF.

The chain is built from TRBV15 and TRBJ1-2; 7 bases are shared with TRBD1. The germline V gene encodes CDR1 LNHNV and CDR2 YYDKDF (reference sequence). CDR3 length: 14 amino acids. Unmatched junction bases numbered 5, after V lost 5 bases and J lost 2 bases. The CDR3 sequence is CATSWGTANYGYTF. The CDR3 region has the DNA TGTGCCACCAGCTGGGGGACAGCGAACTATGGCTACACCTTC.

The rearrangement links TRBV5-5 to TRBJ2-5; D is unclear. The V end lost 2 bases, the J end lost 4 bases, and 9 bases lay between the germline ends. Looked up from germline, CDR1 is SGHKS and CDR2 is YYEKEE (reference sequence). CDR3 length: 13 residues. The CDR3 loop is CASSFQGRETQYF. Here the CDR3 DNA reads TGTGCCAGCAGCTTCCAAGGCAGAGAGACCCAGTACTTC.

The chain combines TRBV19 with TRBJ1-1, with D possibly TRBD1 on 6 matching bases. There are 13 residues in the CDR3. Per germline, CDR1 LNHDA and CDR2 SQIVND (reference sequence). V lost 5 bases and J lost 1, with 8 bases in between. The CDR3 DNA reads TGTGCCAGTAGTTCGGACAGGAACACTGAAGCTTTCTTT. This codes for CASSSDRNTEAFF.

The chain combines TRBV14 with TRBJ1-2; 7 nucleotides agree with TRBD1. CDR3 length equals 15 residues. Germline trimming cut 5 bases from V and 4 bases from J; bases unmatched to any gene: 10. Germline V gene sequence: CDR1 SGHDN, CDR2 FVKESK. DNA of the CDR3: TGTGCCAGCAGCAGGGGGCCCACGATCTTCTATGGCTACACCTTC. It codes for CASSRGPTIFYGYTF.

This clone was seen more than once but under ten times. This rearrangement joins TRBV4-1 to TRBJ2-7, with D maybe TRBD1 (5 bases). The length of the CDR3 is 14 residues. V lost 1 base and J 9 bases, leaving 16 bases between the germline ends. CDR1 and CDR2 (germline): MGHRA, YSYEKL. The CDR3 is CASSQVLTRTGQYF. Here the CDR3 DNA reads TGCGCCAGCAGCCAAGTACTGACCAGAACAGGGCAGTACTTC.

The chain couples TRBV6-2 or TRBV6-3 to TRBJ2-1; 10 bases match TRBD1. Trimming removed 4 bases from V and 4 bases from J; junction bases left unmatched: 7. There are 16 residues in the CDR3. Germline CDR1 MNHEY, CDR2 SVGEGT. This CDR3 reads CASSSAGTGDYNEQFF. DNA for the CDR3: TGTGCCAGCAGTTCAGCCGGGACAGGGGATTACAATGAGCAGTTCTTC.

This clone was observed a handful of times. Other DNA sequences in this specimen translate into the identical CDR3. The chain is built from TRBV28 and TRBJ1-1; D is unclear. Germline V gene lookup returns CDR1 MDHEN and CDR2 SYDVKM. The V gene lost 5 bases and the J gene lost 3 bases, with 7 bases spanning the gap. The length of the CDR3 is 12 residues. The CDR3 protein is CASSILYTEAFF. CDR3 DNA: TGTGCCAGCAGTATACTATACACTGAAGCTTTCTTT.

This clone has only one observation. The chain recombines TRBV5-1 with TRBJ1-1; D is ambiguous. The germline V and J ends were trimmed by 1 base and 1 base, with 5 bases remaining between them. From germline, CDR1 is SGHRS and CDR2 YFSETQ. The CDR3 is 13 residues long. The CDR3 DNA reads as TGCGCCAGCAGCTTGCACAGGAACACTGAAGCTTTCTTT. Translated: CASSLHRNTEAFF.

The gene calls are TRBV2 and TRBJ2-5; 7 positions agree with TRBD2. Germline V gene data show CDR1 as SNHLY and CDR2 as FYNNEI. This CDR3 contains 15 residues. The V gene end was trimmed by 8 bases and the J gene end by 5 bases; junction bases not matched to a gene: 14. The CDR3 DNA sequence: TGTGCCAGCCGGGGAGTCGGACTAGGTCCCGAGACCCAGTACTTC. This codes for CASRGVGLGPETQYF.

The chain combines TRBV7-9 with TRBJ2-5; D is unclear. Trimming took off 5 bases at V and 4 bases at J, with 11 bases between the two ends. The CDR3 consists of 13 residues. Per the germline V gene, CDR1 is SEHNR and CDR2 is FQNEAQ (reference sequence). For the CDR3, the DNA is TGTGCCAGCAGCACTCGGGTCCCAGAGACCCAGTACTTC. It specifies CASSTRVPETQYF. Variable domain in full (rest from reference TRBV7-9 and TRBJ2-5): DTGVSQNPRHKITKRGQNVTFRCDPISEHNRLYWYRQTLGQGPEFLTYFQNEAQLEKSRLLSDRFSAERPKGSFSTLEIQRTEQGDSAMYLCASSTRVPETQYFGPGTRLLVL.

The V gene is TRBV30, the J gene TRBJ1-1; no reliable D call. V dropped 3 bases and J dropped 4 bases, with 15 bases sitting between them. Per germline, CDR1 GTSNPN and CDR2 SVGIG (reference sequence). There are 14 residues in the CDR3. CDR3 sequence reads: CAWRSWVTGTEAFF. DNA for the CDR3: TGTGCCTGGAGGTCTTGGGTCACGGGCACTGAAGCTTTCTTT.

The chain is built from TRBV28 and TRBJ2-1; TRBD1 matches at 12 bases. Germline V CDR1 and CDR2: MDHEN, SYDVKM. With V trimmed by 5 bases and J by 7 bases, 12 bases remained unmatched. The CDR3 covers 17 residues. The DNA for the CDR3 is TGTGCCAGCAGTCCCTGGGACAGGGGGCGACAGGGGAATGAGCAGTTCTTC. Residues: CASSPWDRGRQGNEQFF. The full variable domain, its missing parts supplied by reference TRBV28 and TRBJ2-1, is DVKVTQSSRYLVKRTGEKVFLECVQDMDHENMFWYRQDPGLGLRLIYFSYDVKMKEKGDIPEGYSVSREKKERFSLILESASTNQTSMYLCASSPWDRGRQGNEQFFGPGTRLTVL.

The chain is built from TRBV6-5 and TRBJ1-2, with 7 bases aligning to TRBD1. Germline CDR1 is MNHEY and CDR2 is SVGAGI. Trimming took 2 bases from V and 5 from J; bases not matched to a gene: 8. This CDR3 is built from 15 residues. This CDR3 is CASSYGEGALYGYTF. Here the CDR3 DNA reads TGTGCCAGCAGTTACGGGGAGGGGGCCCTTTATGGCTACACCTTC.

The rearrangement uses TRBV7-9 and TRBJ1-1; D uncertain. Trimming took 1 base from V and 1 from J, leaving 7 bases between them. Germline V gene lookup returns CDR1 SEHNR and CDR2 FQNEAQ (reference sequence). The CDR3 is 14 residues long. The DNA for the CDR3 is TGTGCCAGCAGCTTAGTGCTAGGGAACACTGAAGCTTTCTTT. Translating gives CASSLVLGNTEAFF.

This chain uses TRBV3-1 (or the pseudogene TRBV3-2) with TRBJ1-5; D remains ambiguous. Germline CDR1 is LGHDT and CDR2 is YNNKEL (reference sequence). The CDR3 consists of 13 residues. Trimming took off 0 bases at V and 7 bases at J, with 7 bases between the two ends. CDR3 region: CASSQDLRQPQHF. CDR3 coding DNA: TGTGCCAGCAGCCAAGATCTCAGGCAGCCCCAGCATTTT.